This T cell receptor beta chain was sequenced during a study of tumor-infiltrating lymphocytes in primary liver carcinoma. Synthesis of TCR beta cDNA was carried out from about 540 ng total RNA with a constant-region primer. Construction of TCR beta libraries relied on three successive nested multiplex PCR rounds employing slightly modified ARM-PCR. A C-beta reverse primer and TRBV1-TRBV30 forward primers served in each of the first two PCR rounds, at about 10 cycles apiece. TCRdb reanalysed the multiplex PCR reads using MiXCR and keeps one entry per CDR3 protein. Of about 120,000 distinct CDR3 sequences listed, nearly 70% are singletons. Bulk tissue was left unsorted, and RNA and DNA were co-extracted from about 19-30 mg of it. Chronic HBV infection, which was untreated, was present in the patients. Trimming cost V 5 bases and J 7 bases; bases outside gene matches: 14. Germline V gives CDR1 SGHVS, CDR2 FQNEAQ. The CDR3 length is 16 residues.

There are many counts of this clonotype. The gene calls are TRBV7-8 and TRBJ2-1; TRBD2 matches at 7 bases. The sequence was collected from a woman aged 60-75 years with primary liver carcinoma and hepatitis B virus infection. The sample taken for sequencing was tumor-adjacent normal liver tissue. CDR3 nucleotide sequence: TGTGCCAGCAGCCCCCTGGGGAGCGGGATAAGGAATGAGCAGTTCTTC. Protein product: CASSPLGSGIRNEQFF.